This T cell receptor (beta chain) was profiled in a study of OX40 agonist ivuxolimab in advanced cancers. Overall study context: Each dose-escalation patient presented with hepatocellular carcinoma, melanoma, renal cell or head and neck cancer. Notes on the study in general: At 0.1 to 3.0 mg/kg, CD4+ and CD8+ blood T cells expanded clonally by week 6. The study found that CD8+ T cells averaged more expanded clones than CD4+.

A history of autoimmune disease or systemic immunosuppression excluded patients. Profiling relied on immunoSEQ multiplex PCR, and the TCRdb table lists in-frame clones only, not all of them. The sample consists of about 90,000 clones, around 90% of them appearing once. As regards this clone: The antigen remains undetermined.

This sequence originates from an adult with an advanced solid tumor such as melanoma, head and neck, liver or kidney cancer. The starting material was CD4+ or CD8+ T cells sorted from blood, obtained in a trial of the OX40 agonist ivuxolimab.

The CDR3 nucleotides are TGTGCCAGACAGGTGAGCTACGAGCAGTACTTC. It translates to CARQVSYEQYF. This chain joins TRBV6-5 and TRBJ2-7; weak D call: TRBD1 (5 bases). V gave up 9 bases and J gave up 3 bases, with 9 bases separating them. Germline CDR1 MNHEY, CDR2 SVGAGI. This CDR3 comprises 11 residues.